This T cell receptor (beta chain) was found in a study of cytomegalovirus exposure and HLA in healthy donors. Vbeta (60) and Jbeta (13) primers were used in the PCR. The assay was immunoSEQ multiplex PCR, and TCRdb's table has in-frame clones only and misses some. This table has fewer than 250,000 clones, roughly 80% appearing once. V was pared by 5 bases and J by 4 bases, with 2 bases of the junction left unmatched. The CDR3 sequence is 13 residues long. Germline CDR1 and CDR2: MNHEY and SVGAGI. Sequencing used PBMCs. The source is a man aged 25-45 years in good health and CMV-seronegative. This chain joins TRBV6-5 and TRBJ1-1, with 9 bases matching TRBD1. The CDR3 DNA sequence: TGTGCCAGCAGTATGACAGGGGGCACTGAAGCTTTCTTT. As protein: CASSMTGGTEAFF.